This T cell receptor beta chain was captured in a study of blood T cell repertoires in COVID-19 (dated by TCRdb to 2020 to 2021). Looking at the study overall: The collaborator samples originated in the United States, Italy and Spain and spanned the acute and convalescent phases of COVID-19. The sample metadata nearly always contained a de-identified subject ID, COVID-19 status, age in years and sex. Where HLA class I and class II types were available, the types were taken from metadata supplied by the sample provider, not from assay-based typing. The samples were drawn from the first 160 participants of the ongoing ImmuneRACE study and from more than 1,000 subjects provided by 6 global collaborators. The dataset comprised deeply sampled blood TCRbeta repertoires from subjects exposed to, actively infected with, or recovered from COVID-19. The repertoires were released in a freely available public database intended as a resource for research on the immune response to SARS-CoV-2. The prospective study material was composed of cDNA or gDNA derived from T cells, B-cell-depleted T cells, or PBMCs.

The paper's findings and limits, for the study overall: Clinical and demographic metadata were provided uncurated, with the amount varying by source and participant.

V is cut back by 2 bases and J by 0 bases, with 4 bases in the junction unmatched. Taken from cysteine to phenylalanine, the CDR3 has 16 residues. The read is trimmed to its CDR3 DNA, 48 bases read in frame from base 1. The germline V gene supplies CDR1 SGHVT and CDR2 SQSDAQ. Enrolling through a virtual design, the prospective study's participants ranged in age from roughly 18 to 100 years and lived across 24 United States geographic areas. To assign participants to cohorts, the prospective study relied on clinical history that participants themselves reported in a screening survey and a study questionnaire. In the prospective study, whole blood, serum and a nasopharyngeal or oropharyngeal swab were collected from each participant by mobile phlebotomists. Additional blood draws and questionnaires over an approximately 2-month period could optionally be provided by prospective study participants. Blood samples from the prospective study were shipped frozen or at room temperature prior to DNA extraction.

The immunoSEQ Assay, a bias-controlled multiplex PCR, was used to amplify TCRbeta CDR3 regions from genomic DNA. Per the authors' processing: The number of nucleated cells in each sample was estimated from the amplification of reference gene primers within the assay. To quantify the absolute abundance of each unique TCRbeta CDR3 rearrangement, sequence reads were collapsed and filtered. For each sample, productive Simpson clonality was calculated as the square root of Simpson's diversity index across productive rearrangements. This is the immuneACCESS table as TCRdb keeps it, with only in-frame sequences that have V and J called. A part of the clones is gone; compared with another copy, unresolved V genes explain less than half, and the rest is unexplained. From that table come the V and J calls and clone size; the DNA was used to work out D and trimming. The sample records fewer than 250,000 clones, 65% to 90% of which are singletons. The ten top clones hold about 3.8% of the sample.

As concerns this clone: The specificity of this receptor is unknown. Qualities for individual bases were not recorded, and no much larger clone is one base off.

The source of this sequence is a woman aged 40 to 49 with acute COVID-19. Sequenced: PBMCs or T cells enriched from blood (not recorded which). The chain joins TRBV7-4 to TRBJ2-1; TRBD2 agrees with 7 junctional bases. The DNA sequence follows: TGTGCCAGCAGCTTACGGGGCGGGAGCTCCTACAATGAGCAGTTCTTC. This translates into CASSLRGGSSYNEQFF. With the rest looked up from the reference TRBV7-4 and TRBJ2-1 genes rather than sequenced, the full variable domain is GAGVSQSPRYKVAKRGRDVALRCDSISGHVTLYWYRQTLGQGSEVLTYSQSDAQRDKSGRPSGRFSAERPERSVSTLKIQRTEQGDSAVYLCASSLRGGSSYNEQFFGPGTRLTVL.